This TCR beta chain was observed in a study of blood T cell repertoires in COVID-19 (dated by TCRdb to about 2020). Regarding the complete study: Samples covering the acute and convalescent phases of COVID-19 were provided by collaborators in the United States, Italy and Spain. Where available, HLA class I and class II types were obtained from metadata supplied by the sample provider rather than from assay-based typing. Subjects who had been exposed to COVID-19, were actively infected with it, or had recovered from it provided the deeply sampled blood TCRbeta repertoires that made up the dataset. The repertoires were released in a freely available public database intended as a resource for research on the immune response to SARS-CoV-2. The prospective study material was composed of cDNA or gDNA derived from T cells, B-cell-depleted T cells, or PBMCs. A de-identified subject ID, COVID-19 status, age in years and sex were almost always included in the sample metadata. Samples were obtained from the ongoing ImmuneRACE study (first 160 participants) and from 950 to 1,500 subjects provided by 6 global collaborators.

In the germline V gene, CDR1 corresponds to SNHLY and CDR2 to FYNNEI. V and J are trimmed by 2 bases and 0 bases, and the gene matches miss 4 bases of the junction. The CDR3 covers 16 residues, taking in both the cysteine and the phenylalanine. Just the 48-base CDR3 DNA is kept, in frame starting at base 1. What the research found in general, with its limitations: Clinical and demographic metadata were provided uncurated, with the amount varying by source and participant.

TCRbeta CDR3 regions were amplified from genomic DNA using the immunoSEQ Assay, a bias-controlled multiplex PCR. On the authors' methods: The number of nucleated cells in each sample was estimated by amplification of reference gene primers within the assay. To quantify the absolute abundance of each unique TCRbeta CDR3 rearrangement, sequence reads were collapsed and filtered. For each sample, productive Simpson clonality was calculated as the square root of Simpson's diversity index over productive rearrangements. Held by TCRdb, this immuneACCESS table contains in-frame sequences only and omits some clones. Under half of the omission traces to an unresolved V gene where checked; the cause of the rest is unknown. The V and J calls and clone size come from that table; D and trimming were worked out from the DNA. The table for this sample lists over 95,000 clones; over 75% of them were counted only once. The ten largest make up approximately 1.5% of the sample.

Collaborating institutions collected whole blood in K2EDTA tubes following their own protocols. For TCRbeta analysis, collaborators shipped samples in one of three forms: frozen whole blood, isolated PBMCs, or DNA extracted from either of those sample types. For this clone: There is no known antigen for this receptor. Base qualities were left out, and no much larger clone turns up one base away.

This receptor was identified in a man aged 50 to 60 with acute or convalescent COVID-19. The rearrangement combines TRBV2 with TRBJ2-1; 7 of the junction bases match TRBD2. The sequenced material came from peripheral blood. The base sequence is TGTGCCAGCAGTGAAAAAAGACTAGCCTCCTACAATGAGCAGTTCTTC. This translates into CASSEKRLASYNEQFF.